The 18 T cell receptor beta chains given below trace back to one sample, sequenced in a study of shared clonotypes between healthy human individuals. Measured with immunoSEQ multiplex PCR; TCRdb has only the in-frame clones, and not every one. The table lists about 490,000 clones, roughly 80% of them singletons. The sequenced sample consisted of PBMCs. These receptor sequences come from a woman in her thirties or forties in good health. Some clones in this sample may be carry-over from other donors' samples.

Remarks on this clone: The conserved phenylalanine or tryptophan is not found at the CDR3 terminus, so this likely reflects a read error. This chain joins TRBV28 and TRBJ2-7, with D unclear. CDR1 is MDHEN, CDR2 SYDVKM, per germline. The CDR3 has 11 amino acids. CDR3 nucleotide sequence: TGTACCAGCAGTTTATTCCGGGAGCAGTACTTA. Its translation: CTSSLFREQYL.

The rearrangement uses TRBV5-1 and TRBJ1-5; 7 nucleotides match TRBD1. Trimming cost V 4 bases and J 2 bases; bases outside gene matches: 3. This CDR3 spans 14 amino acids. The V gene's germline CDR1 is SGHRS and CDR2 YFSETQ. This chain's CDR3 is CASSRTGGNQPQHF. CDR3 in DNA: TGCGCCAGCAGCCGGACAGGCGGCAATCAGCCCCAGCATTTT.

As concerns this clone: A far bigger clonotype differs at one base, so this is likely a read error. This rearrangement joins TRBV25-1 to TRBJ2-7; D is unclear. The length of the CDR3 is 12 residues. CDR1 MGHDK and CDR2 SYGVNS come from the germline V gene. V was pared by 5 bases and J by 3 bases, with 8 bases between. The CDR3 spells CASSCRSYEQYF. The CDR3 DNA reads TGTGCCAGCAGTTGCAGAAGCTACGAGCAGTACTTC.

This clone came up many times. DNA for the CDR3: TGTGCCAGCAGTGCGGTCCAGAAACAAGAGACCCAGTACTTC. This codes for CASSAVQKQETQYF. The chain recombines TRBV2 with TRBJ2-5; D is unclear. The CDR3 totals 14 residues. V shed 4 bases and J shed 2 bases, with 11 bases lying between them. CDR1 SNHLY and CDR2 FYNNEI come from the germline V gene.

Turning to this clone: A far bigger clonotype differs at one base, so this is likely a read error. The V gene is TRBV4-3, the J gene TRBJ2-5; 10 bases map to TRBD1. In germline, CDR1 is LGHNA, CDR2 YSLEER. The CDR3 is 16 amino acids. Trimming cost V 2 bases and J 6 bases; bases outside gene matches: 9. This chain's CDR3 is CASSQSGTGDQKTQYF. CDR3 nucleotides: TGCGCCAGCAGCCAATCCGGGACAGGGGATCAAAAGACCCAGTACTTC.

This clone was counted ten times or more. Other DNA sequences of this sample code for an identical CDR3. The chain has TRBV7-3 and TRBJ2-1; D is perhaps TRBD2 (5 bases). Germline V gives CDR1 SGHTA, CDR2 FQGTGA. The CDR3 is 12 amino acids. V lost 2 bases, J lost 7 bases, and 6 bases lay in between. This CDR3 is CASSLSGNEQFF. The CDR3, as DNA: TGTGCCAGCAGCTTATCGGGGAATGAGCAGTTCTTC.

The chain couples TRBV5-1 to TRBJ2-5; D remains ambiguous. The germline CDR1 and CDR2 sequences are SGHRS and YFSETQ. This CDR3 spans 13 amino acids. The V gene lost 4 bases and the J gene lost 5 bases, with 12 bases spanning the gap. CDR3 region: CASSRNGWETQYF. In DNA, the CDR3 is TGCGCCAGCAGCAGGAACGGGTGGGAGACCCAGTACTTC.

The J gene is TRBJ2-1, the V gene TRBV28; 11 nucleotides agree with TRBD2. The germline V gene encodes CDR1 MDHEN and CDR2 SYDVKM. The CDR3 has 18 amino acids. The trim removed 6 bases at V and 0 bases at J, leaving 10 bases unmatched. DNA of the CDR3: TGTGCCAGCAGATCCCCGGGACTAGCGGACCCCTCCTACAATGAGCAGTTCTTC. Its protein product is CASRSPGLADPSYNEQFF.

Regarding this clone: A far larger clone is off by one base, so a read error is likely. V is TRBV25-1 and J is TRBJ1-1; the D is unclear. Trimming cost V 5 bases and J 4 bases, with 17 bases left between them. The CDR3 length is 15 residues. Germline CDR1 reads MGHDK; CDR2 reads SYGVNS. The CDR3, as DNA: TGTGCCAGCAGTAAATGGAATCTGGGTTCCACTGAAGCTTTCTTT. This sequence encodes CASSKWNLGSTEAFF.

This sequence joins TRBV30 and TRBJ2-6; D gene uncertain. Trimming took off 3 bases at V and 2 bases at J, with 11 bases between the two ends. CDR1 is GTSNPN and CDR2 is SVGIG in the germline V gene (reference sequence). The CDR3 is 15 residues long. The chain's CDR3 is CAWSSGRAGANVLTF. The CDR3, as DNA: TGTGCCTGGAGCTCAGGTCGAGCTGGGGCCAACGTCCTGACTTTC. Full variable domain (rest looked up from reference TRBV30 and TRBJ2-6): SQTIHQWPATLVQPVGSPLSLECTVEGTSNPNLYWYRQAAGRGLQLLFYSVGIGQISSEVPQNLSASRPQDRQFILSSKKLLLSDSGFYLCAWSSGRAGANVLTFGAGSRLTVL.

Remarks on this clone: A read error may produce the germline difference seen at one junction end. The chain joins TRBV10-3 to TRBJ2-3, with D hard to call. Germline V gives CDR1 ENHRY, CDR2 SYGVKD. The CDR3 is 13 residues long. CDR3 in amino acids: CATSPEGTDTQYF. The CDR3, as DNA: TGTGCCACCAGTCCGGAAGGCACAGATACGCAGTATTTT.

This clone was seen only once. This chain connects TRBV28 to TRBJ2-1; 9 bases fit TRBD2. This CDR3 has 14 residues. J was trimmed by 6 bases and V by 8 bases; bases with no gene match: 8. Germline-derived CDR1 and CDR2 are MDHEN and SYDVKM. As DNA, the CDR3 is TGTGCCAGCGGGAGTCTAGCGGGATTCAATGAGCAGTTCTTC. It is translated as CASGSLAGFNEQFF.

The CDR3 sequence is CASSLGGSGNEQFF. The CDR3, as DNA: TGTGCCAGCAGCTTGGGCGGGAGCGGCAATGAGCAGTTCTTC. The chain employs TRBV7-9 and TRBJ2-1, with 7 nucleotides matching TRBD2. With V trimmed by 3 bases and J by 6 bases, 5 bases remained unmatched. Germline V gene sequence: CDR1 SEHNR, CDR2 FQNEAQ (reference sequence). The CDR3 is 14 residues long. Based on the CDR3 plus reference TRBV7-9 and TRBJ2-1, the full variable domain is DTGVSQNPRHKITKRGQNVTFRCDPISEHNRLYWYRQTLGQGPEFLTYFQNEAQLEKSRLLSDRFSAERPKGSFSTLEIQRTEQGDSAMYLCASSLGGSGNEQFFGPGTRLTVL.

The V and J genes are TRBV25-1 and TRBJ1-1; D not resolved. The CDR3 is 14 residues long. The V and J ends lost 6 bases and 4 bases respectively, with 15 bases between them. CDR1 and CDR2 from the germline V gene are MGHDK and SYGVNS. CDR3 nucleotide sequence: TGTGCCAGCAGCGGCATGGGTTGGGTCACTGAAGCTTTCTTT. Translating it yields CASSGMGWVTEAFF.

Comment on this clone: A far larger clone is only one base removed, so a read error is likely. The chain couples TRBV5-1 to TRBJ2-5; 7 bases line up with TRBD2. The germline CDR1 and CDR2 sequences are SGHRS and YFSETQ. V shed 3 bases, J shed 3 bases, and the junction held 5 bases outside the gene matches. This CDR3 has 14 amino acids. CDR3 sequence reads: CASSSTLAEETQYF. The CDR3 DNA sequence: TGCGCCAGCAGCTCCACCCTAGCGGAAGAGACCCAGTACTTC.

V gene TRBV5-6 combines with J gene TRBJ1-5, with 8 bases lining up with TRBD1. Germline V gene sequence: CDR1 SGHDT, CDR2 YYEEEE. This CDR3 has 16 residues. V dropped 0 bases and J dropped 3; count of bases not matched to a gene: 5. This CDR3 reads CASSLGYRGVNQPQHF. In DNA, the CDR3 is TGTGCCAGCAGCTTGGGGTACAGGGGGGTCAATCAGCCCCAGCATTTT. Full variable domain (rest looked up from reference TRBV5-6 and TRBJ1-5): DAGVTQSPTHLIKTRGQQVTLRCSPKSGHDTVSWYQQALGQGPQFIFQYYEEEERQRGNFPDRFSGHQFPNYSSELNVNALLLGDSALYLCASSLGYRGVNQPQHFGDGTRLSIL.

The CDR3 DNA sequence: TGTGCCAGCACCGGACTAGCGGGAGGAAACACCGGGGAGCTGTTTTTT. It translates to CASTGLAGGNTGELFF. This sequence joins TRBV9 and TRBJ2-2, with TRBD2 identical over 14 bases. With 6 bases clipped from V and 2 bases from J, the junction kept 3 bases outside the gene matches. Germline V gives CDR1 SGDLS, CDR2 YYNGEE. The CDR3 loop spans 16 amino acids.

The CDR3 sequence: CASSQITGGIQYF. DNA for the CDR3: TGCGCCAGCAGCCAAATCACAGGGGGTATCCAGTACTTC. The chain carries TRBV4-3 and TRBJ2-5; 8 bases are shared with TRBD1. CDR1 is LGHNA, CDR2 YSLEER, per germline. The CDR3 is made up of 13 amino acids. V was pared by 2 bases and J by 10 bases, with 6 bases of the junction left unmatched.